The rows below give T cell receptor beta chains drawn from one sample of a study of shared clonotypes between healthy human individuals. Measured with immunoSEQ multiplex PCR; TCRdb has only the in-frame clones, and not every one. Found here are roughly 2,300,000 clones, 92% of them singletons; the top ten hold approximately 0.39%. The source material was naive CD4+ T cells from PBMCs. These receptors were collected from a young man in good health. Some clones in this sample may be carry-over from other donors' samples. The CDR3 runs from the conserved cysteine through the conserved F or W. The order of the fields is CDR3 length, clone size, V gene, J gene, D gene, CDR3 DNA, CDR3 protein. D genes are given only for firm matches. Rows give clone size only sometimes, using once, few, many, or a class for an expanded clone.

>14|-|TRBV5-6|TRBJ2-7|TRBD1
TGTGCCAGCAGCGCGGGACAGGGGTCCTACGAGCAGTACTTC
CASSAGQGSYEQYF
>12|-|TRBV21-1|TRBJ2-7|-
TGTGCCAGCAGCACCAACCCGTGGGAGCAGTACTTC
CASSTNPWEQYF
>17|-|TRBV4-3|TRBJ2-4|TRBD1
TGCGCCAGCAGCCAAGCCCCACACCCGGGACAGGGGAGAGTTCAGTACTTC
CASSQAPHPGQGRVQYF
>13|-|TRBV7-8|TRBJ2-1|-
TGTGCCAGCAGCTCTGGACCCACCCGTGAGCAGTTCTTC
CASSSGPTREQFF
>13|-|TRBV30|TRBJ2-7|-
TGTGCCTGGAGTGTAAGCAGGGACGGAGAGCAGTACTTC
CAWSVSRDGEQYF
>17|-|TRBV18|TRBJ2-5|TRBD2
TGTGCCAGCTCACCATTCCGACTAGCGGGAACGTTAGAGACCCAGTACTTC
CASSPFRLAGTLETQYF
>16|-|TRBV14|TRBJ2-1|TRBD2
TGTGCCAGCAGCCAACCAGGACTAGCGGGAGTGAATGAGCAGTTCTTC
CASSQPGLAGVNEQFF
>14|-|TRBV19|TRBJ1-2|TRBD1
TGTGCCAGTAGTTCACAGGGGGCTGGCTATGGCTACACCTTC
CASSSQGAGYGYTF
>12|-|TRBV2|TRBJ1-2|-
TGTGCCAGCAAACGGGGGGCGGGTGGCTACACCTTC
CASKRGAGGYTF
>15|-|TRBV18|TRBJ2-1|-
TGTGCCAGCCTCCCAATCCGGCATTCCTACAATGAGCAGTTCTTC
CASLPIRHSYNEQFF
>13|-|TRBV7-2|TRBJ2-5|-
TGTGCCAGCAGCCCAGGGGCACGGGAGACCCAGTACTTC
CASSPGARETQYF
>12|few|TRBV30|TRBJ1-1|TRBD1
TGTGCCTCCAGGGGGGCGTTAAATGAAGCTTTCTTT
CASRGALNEAFF
>15|once|TRBV5-4|TRBJ2-7|TRBD2
TGTGCCAGCAGCCGTGAGGGCGGGGGGCCCTACGAGCAGTACTTC
CASSREGGGPYEQYF
>17|-|TRBV18|TRBJ1-1|TRBD1
TGTGCCAGCTCACCAACAATAGGGACAGGGGGCACCCCTGAAGCTTTCTTT
CASSPTIGTGGTPEAFF
>14|-|TRBV5-1|TRBJ2-1|-
TGCGCCAGCAGCTTGAGGAGGACTAACAATGAGCAGTTCTTC
CASSLRRTNNEQFF
>18|once|TRBV4-1|TRBJ1-5|TRBD1
TGCGCCAGCAGCCAGGGTTTAAAGGGACAGAAACACAATCAGCCCCAGCATTTT
CASSQGLKGQKHNQPQHF
>16|-|TRBV5-4|TRBJ2-1|TRBD2
TGTGCCAGCAGCTCGCGTACTAGCGGTCTATACAATGAGCAGTTCTTC
CASSSRTSGLYNEQFF
>14|-|TRBV18|TRBJ1-4|-
TGTGCCAGCTCACTAGGGACATTTCCCGAAAAACTGTTTTTT
CASSLGTFPEKLFF
>15|-|TRBV6-5|TRBJ2-5|-
TGTGCCAGCAGTTTGGGGGGCGCGAGAAAAGAGACCCAGTACTTC
CASSLGGARKETQYF
>17|-|TRBV5-3|TRBJ2-7|TRBD1
TGTGCCAGAAGTTTTGACCTCCTGACAGGGAAAGGGTACGAGCAGTACTTC
CARSFDLLTGKGYEQYF
>16|-|TRBV4-2|TRBJ2-1|-
TGTGCCAGCAGAACCGAGTTGGGGGGCCCCTACAATGAGCAGTTCTTC
CASRTELGGPYNEQFF
>15|few|TRBV7-9|TRBJ1-2|-
TGTGCCAGCAGCTTACAGTACAGGGTACATCATGGCTACACCTTC
CASSLQYRVHHGYTF
>17|-|TRBV5-1|TRBJ2-3|TRBD2
TGCGCCAGCAGCTTGGGACTAGCGGGAGGGTTCACAGATACGCAGTATTTT
CASSLGLAGGFTDTQYF
>13|once|TRBV7-6|TRBJ1-3|-
TGTGCCAGCAGCTTAGGAAGGGCGGACACCATATATTTT
CASSLGRADTIYF
>13|-|TRBV28|TRBJ2-1|TRBD2
TGTGCCAGCCGAATAGCGGGAGGGGCTTATCTGTTCTTC
CASRIAGGAYLFF
>14|-|TRBV9|TRBJ2-7|TRBD1
TGTGCCAGCAGCGCCGGGACAGGGGACCACGAGCAGTACTTC
CASSAGTGDHEQYF
>15|-|TRBV6-5|TRBJ1-5|TRBD1
TGTGCCAGCAGTAGGGACAGGGGGTCTGGACAGCCCCAGCATTTT
CASSRDRGSGQPQHF
>16|-|TRBV4-3|TRBJ2-6|-
TGCGCCAGCAGCCCCCGGGGGACCTCTGGGGCCAACGTCCTGACTTTC
CASSPRGTSGANVLTF
>16|-|TRBV5-6|TRBJ2-1|-
TGTGCCAGCAGCTTGATTCTTAAGTGGACAGATGATGAGCAGTTCTTC
CASSLILKWTDDEQFF
>13|-|TRBV28|TRBJ1-5|-
TGTGCCAGCTGTCGACACAGCAATCAGCCCCAGCATTTT
CASCRHSNQPQHF
>12|few|TRBV29-1|TRBJ1-2|-
TGCAGCGTTGGTGGGGGGAACTATGGCTACACCTTC
CSVGGGNYGYTF
>14|-|TRBV7-8|TRBJ1-5|-
TGTGCCAGCAGCTTAGTTCAGTACAATCAGCCCCAGCATTTT
CASSLVQYNQPQHF
>18|-|TRBV7-8|TRBJ2-7|TRBD2
TGTGCCAGCAGCTTGTTTCTAGCGGGAGCCTCGGGCCCCTACGAGCAGTACTTC
CASSLFLAGASGPYEQYF
>16|-|TRBV11-2|TRBJ2-1|-
TGTGCCAGCAGCTTAGTCGGCAGGGGGAGGGTCAATGAGCAGTTCTTC
CASSLVGRGRVNEQFF
>14|-|TRBV6-5|TRBJ1-5|-
TGTGCCAGCAGTTACTCGAGGGTCAATCAGCCCCAGCATTTT
CASSYSRVNQPQHF
>16|-|TRBV10-3|TRBJ1-1|TRBD1
TGTGCGACTAGAGACAGGACAGGCCCCCAGGACACTGAAGCTTTCTTT
CATRDRTGPQDTEAFF
>16|-|TRBV28|TRBJ2-2|-
TGTGCCAGCAGGGTGCCGGGTCCTCCTTCACCCGGGGAGCTGTTTTTT
CASRVPGPPSPGELFF
>16|-|TRBV5-1|TRBJ2-3|TRBD2
TGCGCCAGCAGACGCCTTAGACTAGCCAGCACAGATACGCAGTATTTT
CASRRLRLASTDTQYF
>16|-|TRBV7-9|TRBJ2-1|-
TGTGCCAGCAGCTGGACCGGGCTCTACTCCTACAATGAGCAGTTCTTC
CASSWTGLYSYNEQFF
>14|-|TRBV18|TRBJ2-7|TRBD1
TGTGCCAGCTCATCGACAGGGGGAACCTACGAGCAGTACTTC
CASSSTGGTYEQYF
>14|-|TRBV9|TRBJ1-1|TRBD1
TGTGCCAGCAGCGTAGGGGGGACAGCCGGTGAAGCTTTCTTT
CASSVGGTAGEAFF
>14|-|TRBV7-2|TRBJ1-4|-
TGTGCCAGCAGCTTTGGCGGAGCTTTGGAAAAACTGTTTTTT
CASSFGGALEKLFF
>16|-|TRBV13|TRBJ2-5|TRBD1
TGTGCCAGCAGCTTAAGTAACAGGGGACCTCAAGAGACCCAGTACTTC
CASSLSNRGPQETQYF
>16|-|TRBV27|TRBJ2-6|-
TGTGCCAGCAGTCTATCCCGTCCCTCTGGGGCCAACGTCCTGACTTTC
CASSLSRPSGANVLTF